Shown below are 24 T cell receptor beta chains from a single sample sequenced in a study of blood T cell repertoires in COVID-19. Data came from immunoSEQ multiplex PCR; TCRdb stores just in-frame clones and leaves some out. The sample lists 470,000 or so clones; 87% were seen once. The sequencing sample was made of PBMCs or T cells enriched from blood (not recorded which). Every receptor here comes from a woman aged 18 to 35 with acute COVID-19.

The genes are TRBV28 and TRBJ2-1; D may be TRBD2 (6 bases). CDR3 size: 13 residues. CDR1 MDHEN and CDR2 SYDVKM come from the germline V gene. V lost 11 bases and J 5 bases, leaving 16 bases between the germline ends. CDR3 in DNA: TGTGCCGGTGGTGGGCTAGCGAACAATGAGCAGTTCTTC. This gives the protein CAGGGLANNEQFF.

The chain links TRBV12-3 or TRBV12-4 to TRBJ1-6, with D maybe TRBD1 (6 bases). The CDR3 has 13 amino acids. The V and J ends lost 7 bases and 10 bases respectively, with 14 bases between them. DNA of the CDR3: TGTGCCAGCACACCCACAGGGAAATCACCCCTCCACTTT. Translation gives CASTPTGKSPLHF.

The CDR3 loop reads CASSQGPGQGSNEQFF. Written as DNA, the CDR3 is TGCGCCAGCAGCCAAGGACCGGGACAGGGTAGCAATGAGCAGTTCTTC. This chain links TRBV4-1 with TRBJ2-1; 9 bases match TRBD1. The trim removed 1 base at V and 6 bases at J, leaving 7 bases unmatched. Germline CDR1 and CDR2: MGHRA and YSYEKL. The CDR3 loop spans 16 amino acids.

This chain uses TRBV9 with TRBJ2-2; TRBD1 matches at 7 bases. Germline assignment: CDR1 SGDLS and CDR2 YYNGEE. The CDR3 is 17 amino acids. The ends lost 1 base at V and 2 bases at J; junction bases unmatched: 8. CDR3 DNA sequence: TGTGCCAGCAGCGTAAGGGCAGGGACAGTTAACACCGGGGAGCTGTTTTTT. It is translated as CASSVRAGTVNTGELFF.

The V call is TRBV19, the J call TRBJ1-1, with a weak D call TRBD1 (6 bases). The germline gives CDR1 LNHDA, CDR2 SQIVND (reference sequence). The CDR3 contains 14 residues. V was clipped by 5 bases and J by 4 bases, with 14 bases between them. CDR3 sequence: CASSGRGDGTEAFF. As DNA, the CDR3 is TGTGCCAGTAGTGGCAGGGGAGACGGCACTGAAGCTTTCTTT.

The V call is TRBV2, the J call TRBJ2-1, with D possibly matching TRBD1 (5 bases). V gave up 5 bases and J gave up 4 bases, with 18 bases separating them. Germline V gene lookup returns CDR1 SNHLY and CDR2 FYNNEI. The CDR3 has 16 residues. The CDR3 sequence: CASSHGHMEQYNEQFF. The CDR3, as DNA: TGTGCCAGCAGTCATGGACACATGGAACAGTACAATGAGCAGTTCTTC.

The count of this clone is one. Other DNA sequences in the sample encode the same CDR3. The rearrangement links TRBV28 to TRBJ2-1; 10 bases line up with TRBD2. The CDR3 consists of 17 residues. Per the germline V gene, CDR1 is MDHEN and CDR2 is SYDVKM. Losses at the gene ends were 6 bases for V and 4 bases for J; bases not matched to a gene: 12. CDR3 DNA: TGTGCCAGCAGCTGGATAGCAGCGGGGGGGGTTTACAATGAGCAGTTCTTC. Its protein product is CASSWIAAGGVYNEQFF. Full variable domain (missing parts from reference TRBV28 and TRBJ2-1): DVKVTQSSRYLVKRTGEKVFLECVQDMDHENMFWYRQDPGLGLRLIYFSYDVKMKEKGDIPEGYSVSREKKERFSLILESASTNQTSMYLCASSWIAAGGVYNEQFFGPGTRLTVL.

In this sample, this clone turned up a few times. V gene TRBV28 combines with J gene TRBJ2-7; 13 bases line up with TRBD2. With 6 bases clipped from V and 2 bases from J, the junction kept 4 bases outside the gene matches. The CDR3 spans 15 residues. Per the germline V gene, CDR1 is MDHEN and CDR2 is SYDVKM. The CDR3 region is CASSRGLAGTYEQYF. DNA for the CDR3: TGTGCCAGCAGCAGGGGACTAGCGGGGACCTACGAGCAGTACTTC.

The DNA of the CDR3 is TGTGCCAGCAGTTTTGAAACAGAAGCTCCCCTTTATAGCAATCAGCCCCAGCATTTT. Translating it yields CASSFETEAPLYSNQPQHF. V is TRBV28 and J is TRBJ1-5, with D uncertain. The germline V gene has CDR1 MDHEN and CDR2 SYDVKM. CDR3 length: 19 amino acids. The V end was cut by 3 bases, the J end by 0 bases, with 21 bases between.

The chain recombines TRBV7-2 with TRBJ2-1, with D possibly being TRBD1 (6 bases). The V gene's germline CDR1 is SGHTA and CDR2 FQGNSA. The CDR3 runs to 15 residues. V was clipped by 6 bases and J by 0 bases, with 12 bases between them. The CDR3 DNA reads TGTGCCAGCAGACCGACAGGAAGCTCCTACAATGAGCAGTTCTTC. Translated: CASRPTGSSYNEQFF.

The V call is TRBV5-1, the J call TRBJ1-1, with a tentative D call TRBD1 (6 bases). From germline, CDR1 is SGHRS and CDR2 YFSETQ. The CDR3 runs 14 residues. Trimming took off 3 bases at V and 1 base at J, with 10 bases between the two ends. The CDR3 nucleotides read TGCGCCAGCAGCTGGCAGGGACAGAACACTGAAGCTTTCTTT. Its translation is CASSWQGQNTEAFF.

The rearrangement uses TRBV10-1 and TRBJ2-3; possibly TRBD1 for D (5 bases). The V end lost 3 bases, the J end lost 4 bases, and 14 bases lay between the germline ends. This CDR3 region has 15 residues. Germline V lookup: CDR1 WNHNN, CDR2 SYGVQD (reference sequence). In DNA, the CDR3 is TGCGCCAGCAGTGATATAAGGGGTGGTCCAGATACGCAGTATTTT. Translation gives CASSDIRGGPDTQYF.

The chain has TRBV25-1 and TRBJ1-4, with D perhaps TRBD1 (5 bases). CDR3 length: 14 amino acids. Germline V gene lookup returns CDR1 MGHDK and CDR2 SYGVNS. Trimming shortened V by 6 bases and J by 4 bases, and 12 bases separated the two germline ends. The CDR3 sequence is CASRLGGINEKLFF. CDR3 sequence (DNA): TGTGCCAGCAGATTGGGGGGTATTAATGAAAAACTGTTTTTT.

The chain employs TRBV7-3 and TRBJ1-1; 8 bases are shared with TRBD1. The CDR3 sequence is 15 residues long. Germline CDR1 is SGHTA and CDR2 is FQGTGA. V shed 6 bases, J shed 1 base, and the junction held 7 bases outside the gene matches. CDR3 amino acids: CASRMDRVTNTEAFF. The CDR3 DNA is TGTGCCAGCAGAATGGACAGGGTCACGAACACTGAAGCTTTCTTT.

The CDR3 loop is CASSSSDTNNQPQHF. As DNA, the CDR3 is TGTGCCAGTAGTAGCTCGGACACCAACAATCAGCCCCAGCATTTT. V and J are TRBV19 and TRBJ1-5, with a tentative D call TRBD1 (5 bases). The V end lost 4 bases, the J end lost 3 bases, and 13 bases lay between the germline ends. CDR1 is LNHDA, CDR2 SQIVND, per germline (reference sequence). The CDR3 length is 15 residues.

In this sample, this clone turned up once. CDR3 DNA: TGTGCCAGCAGCTTAGCGGGGGGCTCGAACAACAATGAGCAGTTCTTC. Its translation is CASSLAGGSNNNEQFF. This chain links TRBV11-2 with TRBJ2-1; D is perhaps TRBD2 (7 bases). Looked up from germline, CDR1 is SGHAT and CDR2 is FQNNGV. The CDR3 sequence is 16 residues long. The V gene lost 1 base and the J gene lost 5 bases, with 15 bases spanning the gap.

This clone has only one observation. The chain employs TRBV4-3 and TRBJ2-7; 9 bases align to TRBD2. Trimming took 3 bases from V and 6 from J; bases not matched to a gene: 6. The germline gives CDR1 LGHNA, CDR2 YSLEER. There are 14 residues in the CDR3. The CDR3 sequence: CASSQRISGSEQYF. The CDR3 DNA is TGCGCCAGCAGCCAGAGAATTAGCGGGAGCGAGCAGTACTTC.

The CDR3 nucleotides are TGTGCCAGCAGTCGCCGGGACAGGGTCCCCCCGGGGAATCTCACTGAAGCTTTCTTT. Translation: CASSRRDRVPPGNLTEAFF. The genes are TRBV27 and TRBJ1-1, with 9 bases lining up with TRBD1. Germline values: CDR1 MNHEY, CDR2 SMNVEV (reference sequence). CDR3 size: 19 residues. The V gene end was trimmed by 5 bases and the J gene end by 4 bases; junction bases not matched to a gene: 20.

This sequence joins TRBV7-2 and TRBJ1-1; no clear D gene. Germline V gives CDR1 SGHTA, CDR2 FQGNSA. V was cut by 0 bases and J by 1 base, with 6 bases left in between. This CDR3 is 14 amino acids long. CDR3 amino acids: CASSLATENTEAFF. CDR3 sequence (DNA): TGTGCCAGCAGCTTAGCAACAGAGAACACTGAAGCTTTCTTT.

The gene calls are TRBV6-1 and TRBJ2-6, with a tentative D call TRBD1 (6 bases). Germline values: CDR1 MNHNS, CDR2 SASEGT. Trimming took off 2 bases at V and 0 bases at J, with 14 bases between the two ends. The CDR3 totals 18 residues. CDR3 DNA sequence: TGTGCCAGCAGTGAACTTCCGGGACAACACTCTGGGGCCAACGTCCTGACTTTC. Its translation is CASSELPGQHSGANVLTF.

Notes on this clone: The same CDR3 is also encoded by other DNA sequences in this sample. The J gene is TRBJ1-1, the V gene TRBV29-1, with D possibly matching TRBD1 (6 bases). The germline CDR1 and CDR2 sequences are SQVTM and ANQGSEA. This CDR3 comprises 13 residues. V lost 4 bases and J 3 bases, leaving 12 bases between the germline ends. CDR3 amino acids: CSVVRGADTEAFF. In DNA, the CDR3 is TGCAGCGTTGTCAGGGGAGCGGACACTGAAGCTTTCTTT.

This clone came up a few times. The rearrangement uses TRBV6-4 and TRBJ2-2, with 8 nucleotides matching TRBD1. The CDR3 runs 14 residues. Germline assignment: CDR1 MRHNA and CDR2 SNTAGT. Losses at the gene ends were 6 bases for V and 5 bases for J; bases not matched to a gene: 5. The CDR3 spells CASSPTGETGELFF. CDR3 nucleotides: TGTGCCAGCAGCCCGACAGGGGAAACCGGGGAGCTGTTTTTT.

Here the CDR3 reads CASSIDSSGNTIYF. The CDR3 nucleotides are TGTGCCAGCAGTATCGACAGCTCTGGAAACACCATATATTTT. The rearrangement links TRBV2 to TRBJ1-3; maybe TRBD1 (5 bases). The CDR3 length is 14 residues. Between the trimmed V and J ends, which lost 5 bases and 0 bases, there was a span of 8 bases. Germline CDR1 reads SNHLY; CDR2 reads FYNNEI.

This chain connects TRBV28 to TRBJ1-2, with TRBD1 matching over 8 bases. CDR1 is MDHEN and CDR2 is SYDVKM in the germline V gene. V lost 3 bases to trimming and J lost 2 bases; unmatched junction nucleotides: 2. The CDR3 is made up of 14 amino acids. The DNA for the CDR3 is TGTGCCAGCAGTTTTCCAGGGGGCAACTATGGCTACACCTTC. This encodes CASSFPGGNYGYTF.